This T cell receptor beta chain was identified in a study of post-analysis software for immune sequencing data. Points from the study as a whole: Patients used several TRBV segments, including TRBV5-6, TRBV5-1 and TRBV20-1, more often than controls.

Tagging with unique molecular identifiers was a feature of the TCR beta cDNA libraries. Via MiXCR, TCRdb re-called the PCR reads, giving one row per CDR3 protein. The repertoire holds approximately 660,000 distinct CDR3 sequences, with approximately 59% as singletons. As for this clonotype: Its antigen remains unidentified.

This CDR3 comprises 16 residues. Trimming removed 1 base from V and 5 bases from J; junction bases left unmatched: 8. Germline V gives CDR1 SGHAT, CDR2 FQNNGV. The source is a girl aged 2 to 9 with multiple sclerosis. Material for sequencing was blood. The genes are TRBV11-2 and TRBJ2-3; 8 bases fit TRBD2. CDR3 sequence (DNA): TGTGCCAGCAGCTTAGTATTCGGGGGGGCGGGAGATACGCAGTATTTT. Its translation is CASSLVFGGAGDTQYF.